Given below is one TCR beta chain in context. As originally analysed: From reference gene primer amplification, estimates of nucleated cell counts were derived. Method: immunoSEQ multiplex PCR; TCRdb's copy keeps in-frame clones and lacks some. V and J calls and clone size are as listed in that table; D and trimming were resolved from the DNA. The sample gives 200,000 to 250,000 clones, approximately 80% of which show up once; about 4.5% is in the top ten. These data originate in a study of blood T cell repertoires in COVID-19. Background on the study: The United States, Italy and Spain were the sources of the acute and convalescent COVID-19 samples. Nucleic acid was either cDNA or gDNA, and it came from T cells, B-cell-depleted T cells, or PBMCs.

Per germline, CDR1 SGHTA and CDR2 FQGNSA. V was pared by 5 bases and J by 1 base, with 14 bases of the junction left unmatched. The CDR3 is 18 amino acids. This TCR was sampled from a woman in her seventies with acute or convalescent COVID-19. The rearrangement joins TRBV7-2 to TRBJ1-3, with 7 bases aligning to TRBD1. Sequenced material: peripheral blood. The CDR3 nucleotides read TGTGCCAGCAGCCCTCGGGACAGCCCCTGGGGGTCTGGAAACACCATATATTTT. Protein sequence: CASSPRDSPWGSGNTIYF.